This passage covers 6 T cell receptor beta chains from one sample sequenced in a study of identical twins. From the 5' RACE reads, TCRdb called clonotypes with MiXCR, one entry per CDR3 protein. The sample consists of around 1.7 million distinct CDR3 sequences, about 32% of them appearing once. Source material: cord blood. The receptors were sampled from a newborn girl in good health.

The sample holds a few counts of this clonotype. The chain uses TRBV5-1 and TRBJ2-1; D might be TRBD1 (6 bases). Trimming took 3 bases from V and 1 from J, leaving 8 bases between them. The germline gives CDR1 SGHRS, CDR2 YFSETQ. This CDR3 has 14 amino acids. The CDR3 reads CASSSGQSYNEQFF. The CDR3 region has the DNA TGCGCCAGCAGCTCAGGACAGTCCTACAATGAGCAGTTCTTC.

In this sample, this clonotype turned up a few times. The chain couples TRBV12-3 or TRBV12-4 to TRBJ2-5; D not certain. With 0 bases removed from V and 13 bases from J, the gap between germline ends came to 12 bases. There are 12 residues in the CDR3. The CDR3 DNA sequence: TGTGCCAGCAGTTTAGCGTTACCCCGCATGTACTTC. Translation: CASSLALPRMYF.

For this clonotype: Since no conserved phenylalanine or tryptophan closes the CDR3, a read error is the likely cause. The gene calls are TRBV24-1 and TRBJ2-5; D may be TRBD2 (6 bases). The V end was cut by 3 bases, the J end by 2 bases, with 12 bases between. The CDR3 covers 15 residues. Germline loops: CDR1 KGHDR, CDR2 SFDVKD. The CDR3 protein is CATSDARLVQETQYL. The CDR3 DNA is TGTGCCACCAGTGATGCGCGACTAGTACAAGAGACCCAGTACCTC.

The chain is built from TRBV20-1 and TRBJ2-1; the match to TRBD1 covers 10 bases. In germline, CDR1 is DFQATT, CDR2 SNEGSKA (reference sequence). The CDR3 contains 15 residues. The V gene end was trimmed by 5 bases and the J gene end by 2 bases; junction bases not matched to a gene: 6. The CDR3 spells CSAYAGTGAYNEQFF. Here the CDR3 DNA reads TGCAGTGCTTATGCCGGGACAGGGGCCTACAATGAGCAGTTCTTC.

This clonotype occurred a few times. The gene calls are TRBV15 and TRBJ1-5; possibly TRBD1 for D (5 bases). The germline V gene has CDR1 LNHNV and CDR2 YYDKDF (reference sequence). The CDR3 is made up of 15 amino acids. V was shortened by 3 bases and J by 0 bases, with 9 bases between the two germline ends. The CDR3 is CATSSTTDSNQPQHF. CDR3 DNA: TGTGCCACCAGCAGTACGACAGATAGCAATCAGCCCCAGCATTTT.

This clonotype came up a few times. J is TRBJ2-5 and V is TRBV7-6; the D gene is possibly TRBD1 (6 bases). With the DNA end fitting TRBJ2-7 better, the J assignment may be wrong. The germline CDR1 and CDR2 sequences are SGHVS and FNYEAQ. The CDR3 runs 14 residues. The CDR3 is CASSLENRVYEQYF. The CDR3 nucleotides read TGTGCCAGCAGCTTAGAAAACAGGGTCTACGAGCAGTACTTC.